The sequence of this T cell receptor (beta chain) was determined in a study of blood T cell repertoires in COVID-19. Across the whole study: PBMCs, B-cell-depleted T cells, or T cells were the source of the cDNA or gDNA that made up the material.

Assay: immunoSEQ multiplex PCR; the TCRdb copy retains only in-frame clones and omits some. The sample has 95,000 to 130,000 clones; approximately 82% are singletons. Per germline, CDR1 MNHNS and CDR2 SASEGT. The CDR3 has 16 amino acids. V was pared by 1 base and J by 4 bases, with 3 bases of the junction left unmatched. The receptor was derived from a man between 65 and 85 years old with active or convalescent COVID-19. The sample was peripheral blood. The chain couples TRBV6-1 to TRBJ2-1; 11 bases agree with TRBD2. The CDR3 protein is CASSEGRLAGYNEQFF. The CDR3 DNA is TGTGCCAGCAGTGAAGGACGACTAGCGGGGTACAATGAGCAGTTCTTC.